The sequence of this T cell receptor (beta chain) was determined in a study of PD-L1 blockade in urothelial cancer (dated by TCRdb to about 2017). A note on the overall study: Therapy was started in the mid-2010s for all patients, and atezolizumab 1,200 mg was administered intravenously every 3 weeks. An ECOG performance status of 0 or 1 was recorded for the patients, and 0 to 3 prior chemotherapy regimens had been received by the patients. Approximately 30 patients had pretreatment blood TCR-seq, 24 had at least one posttreatment blood collection, and 24 had tumor TCR-seq. Nine patients reached durable clinical benefit, while some 19 patients did not. In the same patients, pretreatment tumors underwent whole exome sequencing and RNA sequencing in addition to TCR sequencing. Blood samples were analyzed at two time points: 3 weeks after treatment start (second dose) and 6 weeks after treatment start. About 85% of the roughly 29 patients were males with bladder-origin urothelial cancer, and about 65% of the roughly 29 reported a prior smoking history. Durable clinical benefit was defined as a progression-free survival longer than 6 months, and TCR features were additionally tested against progression-free survival and overall survival. An exploratory multi-omic analysis was conducted of the somatic, immune and clinical correlates of response to PD-L1 blockade with atezolizumab in urothelial cancer. Blood samples gave median yields of approximately 130,000 T cells and some 84,000 unique TCRs, along with a median clonality of approximately 0.08. Pretreatment tumor samples and matched peripheral blood, collected serially before and after atezolizumab treatment, underwent TCR sequencing.

Points the paper makes about the study in general: Improved progression-free and overall survival was associated with having pretreatment peripheral blood TCR clonality below the median. Among patients with durable benefit, tumor-associated TCR clones showed greater expansion in peripheral blood 3 weeks after treatment started (n ≈ 23, p = 0.022). Because the sample size was small (n ≈ 27) and many exploratory analyses were performed, the results are intended to be hypothesis-generating.

Read against the paper, the sample's time point label means: peripheral blood 6 weeks after treatment start. A cohort of 25 to 30 patients with locally advanced or metastatic urothelial carcinoma, treated at Memorial Sloan Kettering on a trial protocol, was included. Peripheral blood mononuclear cells were collected pretreatment and during treatment, with between 1 and 8 total time points per patient. The Qiagen DNeasy Blood extraction kit was used to purify genomic DNA from total PBMCs and tumor samples. Collected pretreatment and during treatment, PBMCs were isolated and stored as previously described. To estimate absolute template abundance from read counts, synthetic TCR analog templates were spiked into each PCR. The immunoSEQ assay used bias-controlled V and J gene primers to amplify TCRbeta CDR3 regions from genomic DNA. Sequencing of rearranged TCRbeta segments was performed at approximately 20X coverage. The authors processed their data as follows. Sequencing errors were corrected by clustering, and CDR3s were annotated against IMGT so that V, D and J genes could be assigned. Downstream analyses used only productive TCRbeta rearrangements, leaving out any out-of-frame or stop-codon sequences. To compute clonality, Shannon entropy was normalized by the log of the number of unique productive sequences and then subtracted from one. Fisher's exact test with Benjamini-Hochberg correction, using a cutoff of adjusted p below 0.01, was how clones that differed between time points or between blood and tumor were identified. The table was pulled from immuneACCESS by TCRdb, which kept in-frame rearrangements only. Such tables lose some clones; where checked, under half of the loss comes from unresolved V genes, and the rest has no known cause. V and J calls and clone size come straight from that table; D and trimming were deduced from the DNA. Within this sample are roughly 120,000 clones, with approximately 90% of them counted one time only. The ten most abundant clones make up 3% to 4.5% of the sample.

From a lookup of the germline V gene, CDR1 and CDR2 are LGHNA and YSLEER. Germline trimming: 0 bases from V, 1 base from J; junction bases outside gene matches: 5. The CDR3 goes from the cysteine to the phenylalanine over 18 residues. Just the 54-base CDR3 DNA is kept, in frame starting at base 1. Note on this clone: No antigen is known for it. The record has no base qualities; no much larger clone is one base away.

Here the sequenced sample was PBMCs, taken around atezolizumab (anti-PD-L1) treatment. The receptor was derived from a man in his 60s with urothelial cancer. Recombination joined TRBV4-3 with TRBJ2-4, and TRBD2 matches 11 of the central bases. CDR3 sequence: CASSQDVAGGPAKNIQYF. The nucleotides are TGCGCCAGCAGCCAAGACGTAGCGGGGGGGCCCGCCAAAAACATTCAGTACTTC.